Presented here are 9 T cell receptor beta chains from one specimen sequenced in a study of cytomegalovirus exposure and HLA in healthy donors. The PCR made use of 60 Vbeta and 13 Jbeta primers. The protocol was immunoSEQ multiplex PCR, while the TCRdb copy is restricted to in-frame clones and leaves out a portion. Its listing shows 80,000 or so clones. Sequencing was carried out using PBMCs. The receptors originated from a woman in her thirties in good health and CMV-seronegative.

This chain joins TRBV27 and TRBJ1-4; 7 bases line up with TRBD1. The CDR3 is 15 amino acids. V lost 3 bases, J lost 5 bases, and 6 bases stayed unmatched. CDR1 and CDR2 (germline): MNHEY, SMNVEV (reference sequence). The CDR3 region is CASSLRGRGNEKLFF. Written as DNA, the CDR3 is TGTGCCAGCAGTTTGAGGGGGCGCGGGAATGAAAAACTGTTTTTT. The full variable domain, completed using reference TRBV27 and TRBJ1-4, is EAQVTQNPRYLITVTGKKLTVTCSQNMNHEYMSWYRQDPGLGLRQIYYSMNVEVTDKGDVPEGYKVSRKEKRNFPLILESPSPNQTSLYFCASSLRGRGNEKLFFGSGTQLSVL.

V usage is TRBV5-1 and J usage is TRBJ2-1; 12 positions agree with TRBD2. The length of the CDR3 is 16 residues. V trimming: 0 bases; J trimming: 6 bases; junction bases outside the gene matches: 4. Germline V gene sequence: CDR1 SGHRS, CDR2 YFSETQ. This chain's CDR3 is CASSLELAGGGNEQFF. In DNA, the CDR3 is TGCGCCAGCAGCTTGGAACTAGCGGGAGGTGGCAATGAGCAGTTCTTC. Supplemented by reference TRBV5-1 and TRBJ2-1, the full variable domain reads KAGVTQTPRYLIKTRGQQVTLSCSPISGHRSVSWYQQTPGQGLQFLFEYFSETQRNKGNFPGRFSGRQFSNSRSEMNVSTLELGDSALYLCASSLELAGGGNEQFFGPGTRLTVL.

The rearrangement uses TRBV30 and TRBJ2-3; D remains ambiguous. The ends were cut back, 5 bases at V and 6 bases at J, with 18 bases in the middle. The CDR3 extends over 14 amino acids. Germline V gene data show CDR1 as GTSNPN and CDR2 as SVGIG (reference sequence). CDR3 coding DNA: TGTGCCTGGGCTAATTCCCAGACCGGGGATACGCAGTATTTT. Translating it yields CAWANSQTGDTQYF. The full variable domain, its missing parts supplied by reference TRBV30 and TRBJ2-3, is SQTIHQWPATLVQPVGSPLSLECTVEGTSNPNLYWYRQAAGRGLQLLFYSVGIGQISSEVPQNLSASRPQDRQFILSSKKLLLSDSGFYLCAWANSQTGDTQYFGPGTRLTVL.

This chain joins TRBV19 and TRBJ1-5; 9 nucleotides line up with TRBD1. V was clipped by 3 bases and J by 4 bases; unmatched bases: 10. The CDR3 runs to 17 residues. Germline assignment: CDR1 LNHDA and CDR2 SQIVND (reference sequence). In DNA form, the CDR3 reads TGTGCCAGTAGTATCGGCTCCTGGGACAGGGAAAATCAGCCCCAGCATTTT. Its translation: CASSIGSWDRENQPQHF.

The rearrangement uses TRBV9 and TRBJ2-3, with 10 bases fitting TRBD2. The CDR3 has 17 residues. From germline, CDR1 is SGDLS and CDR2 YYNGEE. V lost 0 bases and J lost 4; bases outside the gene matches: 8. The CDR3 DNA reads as TGTGCCAGCAGCGTAGCTGGGGGTAGCGGGGGGTCAGATACGCAGTATTTT. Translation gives CASSVAGGSGGSDTQYF.

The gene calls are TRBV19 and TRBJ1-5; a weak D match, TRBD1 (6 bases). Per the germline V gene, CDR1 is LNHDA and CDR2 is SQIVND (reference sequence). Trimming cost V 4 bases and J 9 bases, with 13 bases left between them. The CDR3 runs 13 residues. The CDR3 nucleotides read TGTGCCAGTAGTACCGCAGACAGGACGCCCCAGCATTTT. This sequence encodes CASSTADRTPQHF.

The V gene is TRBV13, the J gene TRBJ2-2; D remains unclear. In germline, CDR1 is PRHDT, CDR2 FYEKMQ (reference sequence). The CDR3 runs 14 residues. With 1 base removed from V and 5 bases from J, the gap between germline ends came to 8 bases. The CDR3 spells CASSLASLTGELFF. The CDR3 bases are TGTGCCAGCAGCTTAGCCTCGTTGACCGGGGAGCTGTTTTTT.

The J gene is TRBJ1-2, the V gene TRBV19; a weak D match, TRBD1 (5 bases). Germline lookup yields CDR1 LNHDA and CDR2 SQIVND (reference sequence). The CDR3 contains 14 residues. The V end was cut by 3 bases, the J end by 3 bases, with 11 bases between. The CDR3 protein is CASSIRRGDYGYTF. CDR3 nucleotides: TGTGCCAGTAGTATTAGGCGGGGGGACTATGGCTACACCTTC.

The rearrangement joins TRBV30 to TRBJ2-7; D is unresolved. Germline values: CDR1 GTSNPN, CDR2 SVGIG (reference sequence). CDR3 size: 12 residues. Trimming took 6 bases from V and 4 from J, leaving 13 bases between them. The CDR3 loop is CACATGPYEQYF. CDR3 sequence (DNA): TGTGCCTGCGCGACGGGTCCATACGAGCAGTACTTC.